The 12 T cell receptor beta chains below all came from one sample that was sequenced in a study of T cells in Graves' hyperthyroidism and ophthalmopathy. Amplification yielded TCR beta CDR3 regions, with RNA transcripts as the source. HTBI primers were employed in a first-round RT-PCR of the TCR CDR3. MiXCR was run by TCRdb on the multiplex PCR reads, yielding one entry per CDR3 protein. The sample includes 400,000 to 500,000 distinct CDR3 sequences, about an eighth seen only once; the top ten take about 5%. The sample taken for sequencing was blood. The receptors come from a woman aged 18-29 years with Graves' hyperthyroidism.

This clonotype has more than one count but fewer than ten. The chain carries TRBV19 and TRBJ2-1; no reliable D call. V was cut by 6 bases and J by 3 bases, with 9 bases left in between. CDR3 length: 13 amino acids. From germline, CDR1 is LNHDA and CDR2 SQIVND (reference sequence). The CDR3 protein is CASRRNLYNEQFF. The CDR3 DNA follows: TGTGCCAGTAGAAGGAATCTCTACAATGAGCAGTTCTTC.

A few counts support this clonotype. V and J are TRBV20-1 and TRBJ1-1; 12 nucleotides agree with TRBD1. Germline V lookup: CDR1 DFQATT, CDR2 SNEGSKA (reference sequence). V was clipped by 0 bases and J by 0 bases; unmatched bases: 2. This CDR3 is 16 amino acids long. The CDR3 DNA reads as TGCAGTGCTAGAGATGGGACAGGGGGCTTGAACACTGAAGCTTTCTTT. This gives the protein CSARDGTGGLNTEAFF.

In this sample, this clonotype turned up a few times. V and J are TRBV19 and TRBJ1-5; D gene ambiguous. Germline loops: CDR1 LNHDA, CDR2 SQIVND (reference sequence). CDR3 length: 15 residues. Trimming removed 7 bases at V and 1 base at J, with 14 bases between. For the CDR3, the DNA is TGTGCCAGTACTCCGTGGGGAGACAGCAATCAGCCCCAGCATTTT. It yields the protein CASTPWGDSNQPQHF.

Points on this clonotype: A much larger clone sits a single nucleotide away, making a read error possible. The rearrangement joins TRBV12-3 or TRBV12-4 to TRBJ1-4, with TRBD1 matching over 9 bases. V gave up 8 bases and J gave up 7 bases; unmatched junction bases: 8. This CDR3 comprises 14 residues. DNA for the CDR3: TGTGCCAGCGGCCCCGGGACAGGGAGTGAAAAACTGTTTTTT. This codes for CASGPGTGSEKLFF.

This clonotype came up a few times. This sequence joins TRBV28 and TRBJ2-3; 8 bases map to TRBD2. The CDR3 is 14 amino acids. Trimming took 6 bases from V and 2 from J; bases not matched to a gene: 4. Germline assignment: CDR1 MDHEN and CDR2 SYDVKM. CDR3 sequence reads: CASSLAGTTDTQYF. In DNA, the CDR3 is TGTGCCAGCAGCTTAGCGGGAACCACAGATACGCAGTATTTT.

The chain combines TRBV5-6 with TRBJ1-1; D call uncertain. Looked up from germline, CDR1 is SGHDT and CDR2 is YYEEEE. V lost 0 bases and J lost 10, with 10 bases in between. The CDR3 extends over 12 amino acids. The CDR3: CASSLDLDGAFF. The CDR3 DNA reads as TGTGCCAGCAGCTTGGATTTAGACGGAGCTTTCTTT.

This clonotype was counted at least ten times. The gene calls are TRBV5-1 and TRBJ2-7, with 8 bases identical to TRBD1. Trimming at V came to 4 bases and at J to 1 base, leaving 4 bases not matched to a gene. CDR3 size: 14 residues. CDR1 is SGHRS, CDR2 YFSETQ, per germline. The CDR3 region has the DNA TGCGCCAGCAGCGTCCAGGGGGCATCCTACGAGCAGTACTTC. Encoded protein: CASSVQGASYEQYF.

This chain links TRBV7-9 with TRBJ2-2; D may be TRBD1 or TRBD2 (5 bases each). V dropped 5 bases and J dropped 6 bases, with 19 bases sitting between them. The CDR3 consists of 16 residues. The germline V gene encodes CDR1 SEHNR and CDR2 FQNEAQ (reference sequence). CDR3 bases: TGTGCCAGCAGCCCCCGTTCTGGGTGGGGGTCCGGGGAGCTGTTTTTT. Protein: CASSPRSGWGSGELFF.

This clonotype was seen a few times. The CDR3 nucleotides are TGTGCCAGTAGCACCTGGACGCCCGGTGAGAGAAAACTGTTTTTT. It specifies CASSTWTPGERKLFF. The chain is built from TRBV19 and TRBJ1-4; D is undetermined. V was cut by 6 bases and J by 10 bases, with 21 bases left in between. This CDR3 has 15 residues. Germline V CDR1 and CDR2: LNHDA, SQIVND (reference sequence).

By share of the sample, this clonotype is medium-sized. The chain combines TRBV28 with TRBJ2-7, with 10 bases fitting TRBD1. The CDR3 has 15 amino acids. Germline V gene sequence: CDR1 MDHEN, CDR2 SYDVKM. V was clipped by 4 bases and J by 2 bases; unmatched bases: 5. CDR3 in amino acids: CASSYGQGEAYEQYF. CDR3 sequence (DNA): TGTGCCAGCAGTTACGGACAGGGGGAGGCCTACGAGCAGTACTTC.

The J gene is TRBJ2-1, the V gene TRBV11-2; possibly TRBD2 for D (6 bases). The germline CDR1 and CDR2 sequences are SGHAT and FQNNGV. V gave up 5 bases and J gave up 0 bases, with 14 bases separating them. The CDR3 loop spans 16 amino acids. The CDR3 coding sequence is TGTGCCAGCAGCCAGCGGAATAGCGGCTCCTACAATGAGCAGTTCTTC. Protein product: CASSQRNSGSYNEQFF.

This clonotype showed up many times. This chain links TRBV18 with TRBJ1-6; no reliable D call. CDR1 is KGHSH, CDR2 LQKENI, per germline. The CDR3 spans 15 residues. The V and J ends lost 6 bases and 7 bases respectively, with 16 bases between them. The CDR3 protein is CASSNPPGVNSPLHF. CDR3 sequence (DNA): TGTGCCAGCTCGAACCCGCCGGGCGTAAATTCACCCCTCCACTTT.